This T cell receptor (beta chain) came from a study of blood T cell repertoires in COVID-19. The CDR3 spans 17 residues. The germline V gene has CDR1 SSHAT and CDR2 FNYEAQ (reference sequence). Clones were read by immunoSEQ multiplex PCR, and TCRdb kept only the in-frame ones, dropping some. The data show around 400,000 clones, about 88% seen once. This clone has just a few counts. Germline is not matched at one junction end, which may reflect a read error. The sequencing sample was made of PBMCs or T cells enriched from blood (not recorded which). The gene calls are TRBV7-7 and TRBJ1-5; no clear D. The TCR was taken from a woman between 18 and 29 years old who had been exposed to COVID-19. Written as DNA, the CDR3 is TGTGCTAGCAGCCCCACCGAGAGGAGCCCTAGCAATCAGCCCCAGCATTTT. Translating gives CASSPTERSPSNQPQHF.